Each of the 23 T cell receptor beta chains below was sequenced from the same sample in a study of OX40 agonist ivuxolimab in advanced cancers. The protocol was immunoSEQ multiplex PCR, while the TCRdb copy is restricted to in-frame clones and leaves out a portion. The sample has over 60,000 clones, about 93% seen once. Sequencing was performed on CD4+ or CD8+ T cells sorted from blood, taken in a trial of the OX40 agonist ivuxolimab. These receptor sequences come from an adult with an advanced solid tumor such as melanoma, head and neck, liver or kidney cancer.

V usage is TRBV5-6 and J usage is TRBJ2-7; 10 bases agree with TRBD2. V gave up 2 bases and J gave up 2 bases; unmatched junction bases: 1. Germline loops: CDR1 SGHDT, CDR2 YYEEEE. The CDR3 contains 14 residues. Here the CDR3 DNA reads TGTGCCAGCAGCTTTGGGACTAGCGCCTACGAGCAGTACTTC. It translates to CASSFGTSAYEQYF. The full variable domain, its missing parts supplied by reference TRBV5-6 and TRBJ2-7, is DAGVTQSPTHLIKTRGQQVTLRCSPKSGHDTVSWYQQALGQGPQFIFQYYEEEERQRGNFPDRFSGHQFPNYSSELNVNALLLGDSALYLCASSFGTSAYEQYFGPGTRLTVT.

This rearrangement joins TRBV2 to TRBJ1-6; D is ambiguous. Trimming took 6 bases from V and 13 from J, leaving 10 bases between them. This CDR3 has 11 amino acids. Germline loops: CDR1 SNHLY, CDR2 FYNNEI. The CDR3 here is CASSLLRPLHF. The CDR3, as DNA: TGTGCCAGCAGCCTATTACGGCCCCTCCACTTT.

V is TRBV4-2 and J is TRBJ1-5, with unresolved D. The germline V gene has CDR1 LGHNA and CDR2 YNFKEQ. CDR3 length: 16 amino acids. The ends were cut back, 0 bases at V and 4 bases at J, with 13 bases in the middle. Here the CDR3 reads CASSQEDRPENQPQHF. In nucleotides, the CDR3 is TGTGCCAGCAGCCAAGAGGACCGACCGGAAAATCAGCCCCAGCATTTT.

The chain uses TRBV6-4 and TRBJ2-6, with a tentative D call TRBD1 (5 bases). Germline values: CDR1 MRHNA, CDR2 SNTAGT. The CDR3 extends over 14 amino acids. V was cut by 6 bases and J by 2 bases, with 8 bases left in between. CDR3 sequence (DNA): TGTGCCAGCAGCGAGACAGCTGGGGCCAACGTCCTGACTTTC. The encoded protein is CASSETAGANVLTF.

CDR3 in DNA: TGTGCCAGCAGTTACGGACAGGGGTTATACGAGCAGTACTTC. Its translation: CASSYGQGLYEQYF. The chain has TRBV6-5 and TRBJ2-7; 9 bases are shared with TRBD1. The CDR3 loop spans 14 amino acids. V gave up 2 bases and J gave up 4 bases; unmatched junction bases: 3. Germline V gene lookup returns CDR1 MNHEY and CDR2 SVGAGI.

The chain joins TRBV4-3 to TRBJ2-2, with a weak D call TRBD1 (6 bases). CDR1 LGHNA and CDR2 YSLEER come from the germline V gene. This CDR3 is built from 16 residues. The ends were cut back, 0 bases at V and 4 bases at J, with 12 bases in the middle. In DNA, the CDR3 is TGCGCCAGCAGCCAAGATTGGAGAGGGGGCACCGGGGAGCTGTTTTTT. It is translated as CASSQDWRGGTGELFF.

This clone was seen once. The gene calls are TRBV7-2 and TRBJ1-3; D gene ambiguous. Trimming shortened V by 1 base and J by 3 bases, and 10 bases separated the two germline ends. The germline CDR1 and CDR2 sequences are SGHTA and FQGNSA. This CDR3 is 15 amino acids long. CDR3 loop: CASSLDGGIGNTIYF. In nucleotides, the CDR3 is TGTGCCAGCAGCTTAGACGGCGGAATTGGAAACACCATATATTTT.

The chain recombines TRBV7-9 with TRBJ2-3, with D perhaps being TRBD1 or TRBD2 (5 bases each). The CDR3 covers 15 residues. The ends were cut back, 7 bases at V and 3 bases at J, with 17 bases in the middle. Germline CDR1 and CDR2: SEHNR and FQNEAQ (reference sequence). The CDR3 sequence: CASTPWGFETDTQYF. Written as DNA, the CDR3 is TGTGCCAGCACCCCGTGGGGGTTTGAAACAGATACGCAGTATTTT.

This chain uses TRBV7-6 with TRBJ2-1; D is possibly TRBD2 (6 bases). CDR3 length: 15 amino acids. Trimming stripped 3 bases from V and 6 bases from J, with 15 bases between. The germline V gene encodes CDR1 SGHVS and CDR2 FNYEAQ. The CDR3 protein is CASSFSGLSSNEQFF. Here the CDR3 DNA reads TGTGCCAGCAGCTTTAGCGGACTTAGCTCCAATGAGCAGTTCTTC.

The rearrangement links TRBV9 to TRBJ2-1, with 12 bases lining up with TRBD2. V shed 4 bases, J shed 10 bases, and the junction held 9 bases outside the gene matches. Germline V gene sequence: CDR1 SGDLS, CDR2 YYNGEE. The CDR3 contains 15 residues. CDR3 loop: CASSLLAGGLLEQFF. The CDR3 DNA is TGTGCCAGCAGCCTCCTAGCGGGAGGGCTCTTAGAGCAGTTCTTC.

The rearrangement links TRBV4-3 to TRBJ2-7, with D tentatively TRBD1 (5 bases). There are 15 residues in the CDR3. Germline lookup yields CDR1 LGHNA and CDR2 YSLEER. Trimming cost V 1 base and J 3 bases, with 13 bases left between them. Here the CDR3 DNA reads TGCGCCAGCAGCCAAGGCCTCACAGGAAACTACGAGCAGTACTTC. The encoded protein is CASSQGLTGNYEQYF.

The chain has TRBV19 and TRBJ1-1, with D unresolved. V was pared by 3 bases and J by 0 bases, with 5 bases between. CDR1 is LNHDA, CDR2 SQIVND, per germline (reference sequence). This CDR3 region has 13 residues. The CDR3 here is CASSIMVNTEAFF. The CDR3 DNA is TGTGCCAGTAGTATTATGGTGAACACTGAAGCTTTCTTT.

This chain uses TRBV27 with TRBJ2-5; D might be TRBD1 (7 bases). Trimming shortened V by 3 bases and J by 5 bases, and 13 bases separated the two germline ends. CDR3 size: 14 residues. Germline loops: CDR1 MNHEY, CDR2 SMNVEV (reference sequence). The CDR3 sequence is CASSFGGGEETQYF. CDR3 sequence (DNA): TGTGCCAGCAGTTTTGGAGGGGGCGAGGAGACCCAGTACTTC.

V is TRBV14 and J is TRBJ1-2, with D possibly TRBD1 on 6 matching bases. V lost 0 bases and J lost 6, with 8 bases in between. This CDR3 has 13 residues. Germline V gene sequence: CDR1 SGHDN, CDR2 FVKESK. This CDR3 reads CASSQENRDGYTF. The CDR3 DNA sequence: TGTGCCAGCAGCCAAGAGAACAGGGATGGCTACACCTTC.

The sample holds one count of this clone. The chain is built from TRBV27 and TRBJ2-7; D is perhaps TRBD1 (5 bases). V shed 4 bases and J shed 4 bases, with 20 bases lying between them. Germline V gene data show CDR1 as MNHEY and CDR2 as SMNVEV (reference sequence). CDR3 length: 16 amino acids. The CDR3, as DNA: TGTGCCAGCAGTTGGGCAGGAGTGGGGCTTGGGTACGAGCAGTACTTC. This translates into CASSWAGVGLGYEQYF.

This chain connects TRBV7-2 to TRBJ1-1, with 7 bases identical to TRBD1. The germline CDR1 and CDR2 sequences are SGHTA and FQGNSA. This CDR3 spans 15 amino acids. V trimming: 0 bases; J trimming: 0 bases; junction bases outside the gene matches: 1. The CDR3 coding sequence is TGTGCCAGCAGCTTAGCGGACAGGATGAACACTGAAGCTTTCTTT. It specifies CASSLADRMNTEAFF. The full variable domain, in which reference TRBV7-2 and TRBJ1-1 provide the parts outside the CDR3, is GAGVSQSPSNKVTEKGKDVELRCDPISGHTALYWYRQSLGQGLEFLIYFQGNSAPDKSGLPSDRFSAERTGGSVSTLTIQRTQQEDSAVYLCASSLADRMNTEAFFGQGTRLTVV.

The CDR3 region is CASSPGQGDYGYTF. The DNA for the CDR3 is TGTGCCAGTAGTCCCGGACAGGGGGACTATGGCTACACCTTC. This rearrangement joins TRBV19 to TRBJ1-2; 10 nucleotides align to TRBD1. The ends lost 5 bases at V and 3 bases at J; junction bases unmatched: 3. The CDR3 is 14 amino acids. The germline V gene encodes CDR1 LNHDA and CDR2 SQIVND (reference sequence).

The rearrangement joins TRBV27 to TRBJ1-1; D gene ambiguous. The CDR3 spans 13 residues. Looked up from germline, CDR1 is MNHEY and CDR2 is SMNVEV (reference sequence). Trimming removed 2 bases at V and 1 base at J, with 5 bases between. The chain's CDR3 is CASSLVGNTEAFF. The DNA of the CDR3 is TGTGCCAGCAGTTTAGTGGGGAACACTGAAGCTTTCTTT.

This chain's CDR3 is CASSVDPGAYNEQFF. CDR3 nucleotides: TGTGCCAGCAGCGTGGACCCTGGGGCCTACAATGAGCAGTTCTTC. The chain uses TRBV5-8 and TRBJ2-1; D call uncertain. With 4 bases removed from V and 2 bases from J, the gap between germline ends came to 13 bases. CDR1 SGHTS and CDR2 YDEGEE come from the germline V gene. The CDR3 consists of 15 residues.

This chain joins TRBV5-6 and TRBJ2-7; the match to TRBD1 covers 8 bases. CDR1 and CDR2 from the germline V gene are SGHDT and YYEEEE. V shed 3 bases and J 2 bases; nucleotides not matched to a gene: 13. The CDR3 totals 17 residues. The CDR3 sequence: CASSSTTWTGTPYEQYF. The CDR3, as DNA: TGTGCCAGCAGCTCTACTACCTGGACAGGGACTCCCTACGAGCAGTACTTC.

This rearrangement joins TRBV12-5 to TRBJ1-5; no clear D gene. Germline lookup yields CDR1 LGHNT and CDR2 FRNRAP. Trimming cost V 4 bases and J 2 bases, with 15 bases left between them. The CDR3 runs to 16 residues. CDR3 region: CASGSDMSEGNQPQHF. CDR3 in DNA: TGTGCTAGTGGTTCCGACATGTCGGAGGGCAATCAGCCCCAGCATTTT.

This chain connects TRBV10-3 to TRBJ2-1; 7 nucleotides line up with TRBD2. Germline V CDR1 and CDR2: ENHRY, SYGVKD. The CDR3 loop spans 16 amino acids. J gave up 1 base and V 4 bases, and 7 bases lay outside the gene matches. Here the CDR3 reads CAISVGSGYSYNEQFF. As DNA, the CDR3 is TGTGCCATCAGTGTAGGTAGCGGGTATTCCTACAATGAGCAGTTCTTC.

This chain links TRBV19 with TRBJ2-1; the D gene is possibly TRBD2 (5 bases). This CDR3 is built from 14 residues. Looked up from germline, CDR1 is LNHDA and CDR2 is SQIVND (reference sequence). Trimming left V 1 base short and J 5 bases short, with 9 bases between. CDR3 bases: TGTGCCAGTAGTATAGGGCGGGTAGACAATGAGCAGTTCTTC. This translates into CASSIGRVDNEQFF.